These 19 T cell receptor beta chains were all obtained from the same sample, sequenced in a study of radiotherapy plus CTLA-4 blockade in lung cancer. Assay used: immunoSEQ multiplex PCR; TCRdb lists only in-frame clones, some missing. Found here are approximately 37,000 clones, about 74% of them singletons; the top ten hold around 8.9%. Material: peripheral blood, obtained from a patient treated with radiotherapy plus ipilimumab. The receptors stem from a human donor with non-small cell lung cancer who had stable disease on radiotherapy plus ipilimumab.

This sequence joins TRBV29-1 and TRBJ2-2; 11 bases align to TRBD1. Germline CDR1 and CDR2: SQVTM and ANQGSEA. There are 17 residues in the CDR3. With 4 bases clipped from V and 6 bases from J, the junction kept 13 bases outside the gene matches. The CDR3 bases are TGCAGCGTTGGACTTTTTAGGGACAGGGGGACTCCCGGGGAGCTGTTTTTT. It specifies CSVGLFRDRGTPGELFF.

In this sample, this clone turned up once. The rearrangement uses TRBV7-6 and TRBJ2-7; 7 positions agree with TRBD2. V trimming: 2 bases; J trimming: 3 bases; junction bases outside the gene matches: 4. Per the germline V gene, CDR1 is SGHVS and CDR2 is FNYEAQ. The CDR3 covers 14 residues. CDR3 protein: CASSLRGEGYEQYF. For the CDR3, the DNA is TGTGCCAGCAGCTTACGGGGGGAAGGCTACGAGCAGTACTTC.

The J gene is TRBJ2-2, the V gene TRBV5-6; D gene ambiguous. V was clipped by 4 bases and J by 4 bases, with 17 bases between them. Germline V CDR1 and CDR2: SGHDT, YYEEEE. The CDR3 loop spans 16 amino acids. The CDR3 is CASSPWRASLTGELFF. CDR3 bases: TGTGCCAGCAGCCCTTGGAGAGCCAGCCTCACCGGGGAGCTGTTTTTT.

On this clone: A read error may produce the germline difference seen at one junction end. The chain joins TRBV20-1 to TRBJ1-1, with 10 bases matching TRBD1. The CDR3 totals 9 residues. Looked up from germline, CDR1 is DFQATT and CDR2 is SNEGSKA (reference sequence). The CDR3 DNA sequence: TGCAGTTTGGACAGGGGGGCAGTTTTT. This gives the protein CSLDRGAVF.

The CDR3 DNA sequence: TGTGCCAGTACGGGAGGACAGGGGTATGGCTACACCTTC. As protein: CASTGGQGYGYTF. This chain connects TRBV19 to TRBJ1-2; 9 bases are shared with TRBD1. From germline, CDR1 is LNHDA and CDR2 SQIVND (reference sequence). This CDR3 spans 13 amino acids. With 7 bases clipped from V and 5 bases from J, the junction kept 5 bases outside the gene matches.

The chain couples TRBV27 to TRBJ2-3; D remains ambiguous. The V end was cut by 4 bases, the J end by 0 bases, with 11 bases between. Germline lookup yields CDR1 MNHEY and CDR2 SMNVEV (reference sequence). There are 15 residues in the CDR3. CDR3 sequence reads: CASSYRAFSTDTQYF. The CDR3 DNA is TGTGCCAGCAGTTACCGCGCCTTTAGCACAGATACGCAGTATTTT.

DNA of the CDR3: TGTGCCAGCAGCCCCTACCCGTCTGGGGCCAACGTCCTGACTTTC. This encodes CASSPYPSGANVLTF. V and J are TRBV28 and TRBJ2-6; D unclear. Germline V gene lookup returns CDR1 MDHEN and CDR2 SYDVKM. Trimming removed 6 bases at V and 1 base at J, with 10 bases between. This CDR3 has 15 amino acids. The whole variable domain, filled in from reference TRBV28 and TRBJ2-6, reads DVKVTQSSRYLVKRTGEKVFLECVQDMDHENMFWYRQDPGLGLRLIYFSYDVKMKEKGDIPEGYSVSREKKERFSLILESASTNQTSMYLCASSPYPSGANVLTFGAGSRLTVL.

The V gene is TRBV5-4, the J gene TRBJ2-3; TRBD2 matches 10 bases. Germline V lookup: CDR1 SGHNT, CDR2 YYREEE (reference sequence). The CDR3 has 16 amino acids. Trimming took 4 bases from V and 0 from J; bases not matched to a gene: 5. The CDR3 region is CASSILSGGSTDTQYF. CDR3 nucleotides: TGTGCCAGCAGCATCCTTAGCGGGGGGAGCACAGATACGCAGTATTTT.

The chain carries TRBV25-1 and TRBJ2-1; 10 bases fit TRBD1. Germline loops: CDR1 MGHDK, CDR2 SYGVNS. The CDR3 is made up of 14 amino acids. After removal of 7 bases from V and 2 bases from J, the junction contained 2 bases not matched to a gene. The CDR3 spells CASKGQGTYNEQFF. CDR3 DNA: TGTGCCAGCAAGGGACAGGGGACCTACAATGAGCAGTTCTTC.

The rearrangement links TRBV6-6 to TRBJ2-7; D remains ambiguous. Trimming left V 8 bases short and J 0 bases short, with 11 bases between. CDR1 and CDR2 from the germline V gene are MNHNY and SVGAGI (reference sequence). This CDR3 contains 13 residues. CDR3 sequence: CASGSGPSYEQYF. The DNA of the CDR3 is TGTGCCAGCGGATCAGGTCCCTCCTACGAGCAGTACTTC.

V is TRBV9 and J is TRBJ2-5, with D perhaps matching TRBD1 (5 bases). V was clipped by 3 bases and J by 1 base, with 13 bases between them. From germline, CDR1 is SGDLS and CDR2 YYNGEE. This CDR3 contains 15 residues. The CDR3 loop reads CASSGSGRGQETQYF. DNA for the CDR3: TGTGCCAGCAGCGGGTCCGGTAGGGGCCAAGAGACCCAGTACTTC.

The sample holds one count of this clone. The chain has TRBV30 and TRBJ2-5, with 12 bases that match TRBD1. V shed 3 bases, J shed 5 bases, and the junction held 7 bases outside the gene matches. CDR3 length equals 15 residues. From germline, CDR1 is GTSNPN and CDR2 SVGIG (reference sequence). The CDR3 spells CAWSRGTGGAETQYF. The CDR3 DNA reads TGTGCCTGGAGCCGCGGGACAGGGGGCGCGGAGACCCAGTACTTC.

The chain employs TRBV30 and TRBJ1-2, with D maybe TRBD1 (5 bases). CDR1 and CDR2 (germline): GTSNPN, SVGIG (reference sequence). The CDR3 is made up of 13 amino acids. Trimming shortened V by 5 bases and J by 7 bases, and 17 bases separated the two germline ends. The CDR3 sequence is CAWGYGGVSGYTF. CDR3 in DNA: TGTGCCTGGGGGTACGGAGGGGTTAGTGGCTACACCTTC.

This clone was observed once. The chain couples TRBV7-9 to TRBJ2-1; tentative D call: TRBD2 (5 bases). Trimming removed 5 bases from V and 0 bases from J, with 11 bases in between. Germline CDR1 is SEHNR and CDR2 is FQNEAQ (reference sequence). The CDR3 spans 15 residues. The CDR3 here is CASSEGSSSYNEQFF. The CDR3 coding sequence is TGTGCCAGCAGCGAAGGGAGTAGCTCCTACAATGAGCAGTTCTTC.

The chain couples TRBV10-1 to TRBJ2-7; the match to TRBD1 covers 9 bases. There are 15 residues in the CDR3. Germline loops: CDR1 WNHNN, CDR2 SYGVQD (reference sequence). After removal of 4 bases from V and 6 bases from J, the junction contained 10 bases not matched to a gene. CDR3 sequence: CASSGAGTGSVEQYF. CDR3 in DNA: TGCGCCAGCAGTGGAGCCGGGACAGGGTCGGTCGAGCAGTACTTC.

V usage is TRBV19 and J usage is TRBJ2-3; 7 nucleotides align to TRBD1. Germline CDR1 and CDR2: LNHDA and SQIVND (reference sequence). The V segment lost 9 bases and the J segment 8 bases; nucleotides outside the gene matches: 8. The CDR3 has 12 amino acids. The CDR3 DNA reads as TGTGCCAGCAGGGGGTTGGGAGTTACGCAGTATTTT. This encodes CASRGLGVTQYF.

The rearrangement uses TRBV2 and TRBJ2-5; possibly TRBD1 for D (6 bases). V lost 0 bases, J lost 4 bases, and 12 bases lay in between. Germline CDR1 is SNHLY and CDR2 is FYNNEI. The CDR3 totals 15 residues. CDR3 residues: CASSEAQGQPETQYF. In DNA, the CDR3 is TGTGCCAGCAGTGAAGCGCAAGGACAGCCAGAGACCCAGTACTTC.

The CDR3 sequence is CATSQGQNYGYTF. For the CDR3, the DNA is TGTGCCACTAGCCAAGGACAGAACTATGGCTACACCTTC. The chain has TRBV14 and TRBJ1-2; D is perhaps TRBD1 (6 bases). V lost 10 bases to trimming and J lost 2 bases, with 14 bases between them. Germline CDR1 is SGHDN and CDR2 is FVKESK. The CDR3 is 13 residues long. Looking up the rest from reference TRBV14 and TRBJ1-2 gives the full variable domain: EAGVTQFPSHSVIEKGQTVTLRCDPISGHDNLYWYRRVMGKEIKFLLHFVKESKQDESGMPNNRFLAERTGGTYSTLKVQPAELEDSGVYFCATSQGQNYGYTFGSGTRLTVV.

V usage is TRBV27 and J usage is TRBJ2-2; tentative D call: TRBD1 (6 bases). Germline values: CDR1 MNHEY, CDR2 SMNVEV (reference sequence). Between the trimmed V and J ends, which lost 5 bases and 1 base, there was a span of 17 bases. CDR3 length equals 17 residues. CDR3 sequence reads: CASSIFGQGGNTGELFF. In DNA, the CDR3 is TGTGCCAGCAGTATCTTCGGACAAGGGGGGAACACCGGGGAGCTGTTTTTT.